A single T cell receptor beta chain is shown here with its context. J was trimmed by 0 bases and V by 2 bases; bases with no gene match: 2. This CDR3 is 16 amino acids long. Per the germline V gene, CDR1 is SGHRS and CDR2 is YFSETQ. The sample originates from a study of T cell changes during pregnancy in multiple sclerosis. The repertoire was sequenced with immunoSEQ multiplex PCR; TCRdb's copy has only in-frame clones and lacks some. Among about 70,000 clones, 94% were seen once, and the ten largest hold 0.45% to 0.7%. This TCR was sampled from a female donor with multiple sclerosis, enrolled in a pregnancy study. The chain is built from TRBV5-1 and TRBJ2-1, with TRBD2 matching over 10 bases. This material consisted of peripheral blood, taken in the third trimester of pregnancy. CDR3 residues: CASSFSGGFSYNEQFF. As DNA, the CDR3 is TGCGCCAGCAGCTTTAGCGGGGGGTTCTCCTACAATGAGCAGTTCTTC. Complete variable domain (other parts from reference TRBV5-1 and TRBJ2-1): KAGVTQTPRYLIKTRGQQVTLSCSPISGHRSVSWYQQTPGQGLQFLFEYFSETQRNKGNFPGRFSGRQFSNSRSEMNVSTLELGDSALYLCASSFSGGFSYNEQFFGPGTRLTVL.